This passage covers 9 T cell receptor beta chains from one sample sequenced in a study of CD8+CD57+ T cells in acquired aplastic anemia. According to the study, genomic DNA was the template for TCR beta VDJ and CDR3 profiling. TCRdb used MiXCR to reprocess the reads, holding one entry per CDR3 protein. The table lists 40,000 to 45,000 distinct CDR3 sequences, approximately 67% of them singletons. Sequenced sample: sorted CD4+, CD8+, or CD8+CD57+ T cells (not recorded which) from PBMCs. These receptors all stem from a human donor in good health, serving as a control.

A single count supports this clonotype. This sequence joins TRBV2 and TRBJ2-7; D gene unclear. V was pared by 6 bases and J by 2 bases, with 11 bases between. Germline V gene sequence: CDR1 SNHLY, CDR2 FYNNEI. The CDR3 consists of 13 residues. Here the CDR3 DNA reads TGTGCCAGCAGGGGTGACACTACCTACGAGCAGTACTTC. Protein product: CASRGDTTYEQYF.

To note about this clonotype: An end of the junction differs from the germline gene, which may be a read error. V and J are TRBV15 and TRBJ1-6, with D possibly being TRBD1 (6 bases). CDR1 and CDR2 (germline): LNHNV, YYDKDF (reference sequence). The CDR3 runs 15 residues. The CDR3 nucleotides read TGTGCCACCAACAGAGATTTTAGGGGGGATTCACCCCTCCACTTT. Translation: CATNRDFRGDSPLHF.

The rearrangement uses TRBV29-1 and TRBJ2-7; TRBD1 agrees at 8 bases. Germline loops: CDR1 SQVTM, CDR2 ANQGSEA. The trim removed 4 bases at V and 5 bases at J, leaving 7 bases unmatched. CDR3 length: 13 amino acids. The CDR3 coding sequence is TGCAGCGTTGTAGGACAGGGTTTAAACGAGCAGTACTTC. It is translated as CSVVGQGLNEQYF.

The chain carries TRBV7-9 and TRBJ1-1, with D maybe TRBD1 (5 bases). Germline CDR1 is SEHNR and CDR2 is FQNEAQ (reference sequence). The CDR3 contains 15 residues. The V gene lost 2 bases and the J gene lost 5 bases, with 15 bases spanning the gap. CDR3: CASSLPQVLGTEAFF. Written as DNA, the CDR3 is TGTGCCAGCAGCTTACCACAGGTTTTGGGGACTGAAGCTTTCTTT.

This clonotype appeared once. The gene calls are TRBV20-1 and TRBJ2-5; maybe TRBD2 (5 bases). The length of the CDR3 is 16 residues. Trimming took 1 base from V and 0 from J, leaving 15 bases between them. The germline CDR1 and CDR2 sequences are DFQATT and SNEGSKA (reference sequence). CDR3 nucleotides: TGCAGTGCTAGAGGACCCCAGCGGCCGTACCAAGAGACCCAGTACTTC. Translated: CSARGPQRPYQETQYF.

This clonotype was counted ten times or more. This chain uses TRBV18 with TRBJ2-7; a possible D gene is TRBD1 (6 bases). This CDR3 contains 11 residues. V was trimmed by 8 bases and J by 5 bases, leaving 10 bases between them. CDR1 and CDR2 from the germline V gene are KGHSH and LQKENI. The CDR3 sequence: CASHTGHEQYF. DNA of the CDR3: TGTGCCAGCCACACAGGGCACGAGCAGTACTTC.

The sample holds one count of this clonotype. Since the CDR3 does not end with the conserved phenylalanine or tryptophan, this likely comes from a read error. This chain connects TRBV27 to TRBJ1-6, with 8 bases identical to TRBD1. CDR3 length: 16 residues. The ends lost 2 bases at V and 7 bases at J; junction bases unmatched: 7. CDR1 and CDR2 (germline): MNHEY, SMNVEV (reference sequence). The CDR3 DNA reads TGTGCCAGCAGTTTACCTGGGACAGGAACAAATTCACCCCTCCACTCT. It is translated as CASSLPGTGTNSPLHS.

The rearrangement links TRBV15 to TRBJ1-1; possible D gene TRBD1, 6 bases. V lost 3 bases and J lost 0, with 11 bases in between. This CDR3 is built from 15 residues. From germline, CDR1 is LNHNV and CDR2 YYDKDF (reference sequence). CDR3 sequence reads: CATSRPTGVNTEAFF. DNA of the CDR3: TGTGCCACCAGCAGGCCGACAGGCGTGAACACTGAAGCTTTCTTT. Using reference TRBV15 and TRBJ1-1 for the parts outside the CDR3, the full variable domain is DAMVIQNPRYQVTQFGKPVTLSCSQTLNHNVMYWYQQKSSQAPKLLFHYYDKDFNNEADTPDNFQSRRPNTSFCFLDIRSPGLGDTAMYLCATSRPTGVNTEAFFGQGTRLTVV.

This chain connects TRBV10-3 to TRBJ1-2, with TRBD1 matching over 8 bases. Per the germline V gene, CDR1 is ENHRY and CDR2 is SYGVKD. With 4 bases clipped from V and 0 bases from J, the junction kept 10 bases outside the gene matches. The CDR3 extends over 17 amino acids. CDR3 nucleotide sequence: TGTGCCATCAGTGGGAGAGGACAGGGACATACTAACTATGGCTACACCTTC. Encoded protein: CAISGRGQGHTNYGYTF.